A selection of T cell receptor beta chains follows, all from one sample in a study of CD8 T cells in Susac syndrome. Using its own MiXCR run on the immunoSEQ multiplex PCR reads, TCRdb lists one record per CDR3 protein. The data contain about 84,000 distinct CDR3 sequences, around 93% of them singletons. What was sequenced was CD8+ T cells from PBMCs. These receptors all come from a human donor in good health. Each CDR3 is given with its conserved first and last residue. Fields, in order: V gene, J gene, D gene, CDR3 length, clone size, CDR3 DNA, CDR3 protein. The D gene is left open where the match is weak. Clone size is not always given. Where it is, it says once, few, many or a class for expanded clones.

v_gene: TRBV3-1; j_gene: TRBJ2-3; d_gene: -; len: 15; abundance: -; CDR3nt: TGTGCCAGCAGCCAAGATGCAAGGGGTGCAGATACGCAGTATTTT; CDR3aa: CASSQDARGADTQYF
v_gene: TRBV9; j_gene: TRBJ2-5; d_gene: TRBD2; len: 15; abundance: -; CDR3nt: TGTGCCAGCAGCGTAAGCGGGGGGACCCTGGAGACCCAGTACTTC; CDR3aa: CASSVSGGTLETQYF
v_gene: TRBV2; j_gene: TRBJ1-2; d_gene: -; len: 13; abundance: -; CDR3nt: TGTGCCAGCGGTTTCCGGGACAACTATGGCTACACCTTC; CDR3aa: CASGFRDNYGYTF
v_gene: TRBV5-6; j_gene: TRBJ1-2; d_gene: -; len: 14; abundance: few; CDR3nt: TGTGCCAGCAGCTTGGGACAGAATAACTATGGCTACACCTTC; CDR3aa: CASSLGQNNYGYTF
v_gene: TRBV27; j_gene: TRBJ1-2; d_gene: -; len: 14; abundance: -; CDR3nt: TGTGCCAGCAGCCCCCCCCAGGGGTACTATGGCTACACCTTC; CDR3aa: CASSPPQGYYGYTF
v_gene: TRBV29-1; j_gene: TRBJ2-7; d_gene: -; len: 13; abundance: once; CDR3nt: TGCAGCGTTGTTGGTCTTGTCAGCTACGAGCAGTACTTC; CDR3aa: CSVVGLVSYEQYF
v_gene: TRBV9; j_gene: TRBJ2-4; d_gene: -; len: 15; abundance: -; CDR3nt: TGTGCCAGCAGCCCGGGACGCCAACCTGGGGACATTCAGTACTTC; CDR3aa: CASSPGRQPGDIQYF
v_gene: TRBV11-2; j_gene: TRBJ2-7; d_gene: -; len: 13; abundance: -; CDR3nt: TGTGCCAGCAGGGGGGGAGTCCCCGGCGAGCAGTACTTC; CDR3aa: CASRGGVPGEQYF
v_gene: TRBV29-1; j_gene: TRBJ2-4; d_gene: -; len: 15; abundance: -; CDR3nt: TGCAGCGTTGAAGATTGGACAGCAACCAAAAACATTCAGTACTTC; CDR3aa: CSVEDWTATKNIQYF
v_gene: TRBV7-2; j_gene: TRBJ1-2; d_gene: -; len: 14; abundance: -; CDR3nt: TGTGCCAGCAGCTTAATCAGGGCTGCCTATGGCTACACCTTC; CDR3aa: CASSLIRAAYGYTF
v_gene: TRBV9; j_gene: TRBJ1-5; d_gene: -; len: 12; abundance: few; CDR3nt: TGTGCCAGCAGCGTGGGCAATCAGCCCCAGCATTTT; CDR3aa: CASSVGNQPQHF
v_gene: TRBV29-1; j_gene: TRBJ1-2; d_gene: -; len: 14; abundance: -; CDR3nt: TGCAGCGTTGCTGTGCGGGCAGGACTCTATGGCTACACCTTC; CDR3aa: CSVAVRAGLYGYTF
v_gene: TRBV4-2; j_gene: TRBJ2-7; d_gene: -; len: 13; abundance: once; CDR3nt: TGTGCCAGCAGCCAAGGAATTATCTACGAGCAGTACTTC; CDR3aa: CASSQGIIYEQYF
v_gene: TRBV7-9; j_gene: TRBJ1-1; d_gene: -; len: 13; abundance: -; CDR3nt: TGTGCCAGCAGCTTAGATGGCCACTCTGAAGCTTTCTTT; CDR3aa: CASSLDGHSEAFF
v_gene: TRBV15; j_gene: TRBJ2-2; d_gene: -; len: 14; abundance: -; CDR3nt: TGTGCCACCAGCAGAGACAGGGGAGCCGGGGAGCTGTTTTTT; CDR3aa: CATSRDRGAGELFF
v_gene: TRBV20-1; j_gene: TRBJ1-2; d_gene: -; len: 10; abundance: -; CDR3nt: TGCAGTGCTCCCAACTATGGCTACACCTTC; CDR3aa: CSAPNYGYTF
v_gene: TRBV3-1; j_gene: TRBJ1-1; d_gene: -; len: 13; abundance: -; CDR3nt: TGTGCCAGCAGCCAGACAGGAAACACTGAAGCTTTCTTT; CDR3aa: CASSQTGNTEAFF
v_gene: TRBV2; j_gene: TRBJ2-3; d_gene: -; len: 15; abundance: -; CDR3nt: TGTGCCAGCAGTGATCCGGGACTGGGGATATATACGCAGTATTTT; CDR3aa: CASSDPGLGIYTQYF
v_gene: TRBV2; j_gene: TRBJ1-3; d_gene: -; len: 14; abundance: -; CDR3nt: TGTGCCAGCAGTGATGTAGGGGCCGGAAACACCATATATTTT; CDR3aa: CASSDVGAGNTIYF
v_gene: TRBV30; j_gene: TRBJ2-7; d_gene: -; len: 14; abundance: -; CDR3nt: TGTGCCTGGAGTATGGGGGCCGGAGGCTACGAGCAGTACTTC; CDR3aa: CAWSMGAGGYEQYF
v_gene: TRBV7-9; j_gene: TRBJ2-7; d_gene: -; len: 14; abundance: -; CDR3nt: TGTGCCAGCAGCCGGACCGAGAGCTCCTACGAGCAGTACTTC; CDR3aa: CASSRTESSYEQYF
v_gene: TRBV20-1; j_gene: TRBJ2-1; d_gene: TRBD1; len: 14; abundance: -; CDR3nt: TGCAGTGCCCCCGGGACAGGGCTCGGCAATGAGCAGTTCTTC; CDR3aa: CSAPGTGLGNEQFF
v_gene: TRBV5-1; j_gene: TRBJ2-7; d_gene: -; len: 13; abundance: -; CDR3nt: TGCGCCAGCAGCTTGGCGGGTCACTACGAGCAGTACTTC; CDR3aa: CASSLAGHYEQYF
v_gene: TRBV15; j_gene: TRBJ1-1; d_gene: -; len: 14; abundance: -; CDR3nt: TGTGCCACCAGCAGCCCCGCCTGGAACACTGAAGCTTTCTTT; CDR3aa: CATSSPAWNTEAFF
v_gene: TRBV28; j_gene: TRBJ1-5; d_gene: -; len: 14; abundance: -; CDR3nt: TGTGCCAGCAGCGGACTCGGGAGCAATCAGCCCCAGCATTTT; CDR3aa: CASSGLGSNQPQHF
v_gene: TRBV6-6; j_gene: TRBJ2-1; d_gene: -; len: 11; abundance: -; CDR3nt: TGTGCCAGCAGTTACACAAATGAGCAGTTCTTC; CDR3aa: CASSYTNEQFF
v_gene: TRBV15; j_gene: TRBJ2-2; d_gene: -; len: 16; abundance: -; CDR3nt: TGTGCCACCAGCAGAGTAGGAGGGACGCTCACCGGGGAGCTGTTTTTT; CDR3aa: CATSRVGGTLTGELFF
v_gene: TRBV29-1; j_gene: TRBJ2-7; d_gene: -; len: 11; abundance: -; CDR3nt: TGCAGCGTCACCGAGTCCTACGAGCAGTACTTC; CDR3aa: CSVTESYEQYF
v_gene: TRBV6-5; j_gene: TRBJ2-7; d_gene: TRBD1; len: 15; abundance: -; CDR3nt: TGTGCCAGCAGCTGGTCGGGTCCAGGGGGCTACGAGCAGTACTTC; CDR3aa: CASSWSGPGGYEQYF
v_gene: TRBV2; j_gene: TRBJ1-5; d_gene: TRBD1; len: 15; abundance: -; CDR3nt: TGTGCCAGCAGTGAGCTGGGACAGGGGAATCAGCCCCAGCATTTT; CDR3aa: CASSELGQGNQPQHF
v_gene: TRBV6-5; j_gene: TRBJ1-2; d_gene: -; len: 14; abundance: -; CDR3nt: TGTGCCAGCAGTCGAGACTCGGGGAGGGAAGGCTACACCTTC; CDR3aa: CASSRDSGREGYTF
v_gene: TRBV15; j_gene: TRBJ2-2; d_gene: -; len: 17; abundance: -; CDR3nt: TGTGCCACCAGCAGAGAAGGATGGGCTCTGAACACCGGGGAGCTGTTTTTT; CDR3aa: CATSREGWALNTGELFF
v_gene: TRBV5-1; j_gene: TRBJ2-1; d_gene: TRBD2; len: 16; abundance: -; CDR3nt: TGCGCCAGCAGCCAACAGCTAGCGGGGGCCTACAATGAGCAGTTCTTC; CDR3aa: CASSQQLAGAYNEQFF
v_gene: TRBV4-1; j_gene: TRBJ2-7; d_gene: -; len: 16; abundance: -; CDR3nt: TGCGCCAGCAGCCAAGAGCCCCGTCAGGCCCATTACGAGCAGTACTTC; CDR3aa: CASSQEPRQAHYEQYF
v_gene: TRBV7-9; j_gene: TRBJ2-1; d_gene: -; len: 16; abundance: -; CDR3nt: TGTGCCAGCAGCTTAGCGGGTTCGTGGGTTGACAATGAGCAGTTCTTC; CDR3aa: CASSLAGSWVDNEQFF
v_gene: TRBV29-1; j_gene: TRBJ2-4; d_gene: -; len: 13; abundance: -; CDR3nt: TGCAGCACCGGTGGGGGTAATCAGAACATTCAGTACTTC; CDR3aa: CSTGGGNQNIQYF
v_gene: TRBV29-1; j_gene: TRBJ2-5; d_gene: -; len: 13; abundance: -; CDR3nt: TGCAGCGGGACAGATAGATCACAAGAGACCCAGTACTTC; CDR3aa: CSGTDRSQETQYF
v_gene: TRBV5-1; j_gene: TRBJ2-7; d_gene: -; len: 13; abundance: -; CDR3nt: TGCGCCAGCAGCTTCTACGGGGCAGACGAGCAGTACTTC; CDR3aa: CASSFYGADEQYF
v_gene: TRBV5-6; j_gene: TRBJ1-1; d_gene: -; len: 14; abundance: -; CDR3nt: TGTGCCAGCAGCTTGTTACAAGCGAACACTGAAGCTTTCTTT; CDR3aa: CASSLLQANTEAFF
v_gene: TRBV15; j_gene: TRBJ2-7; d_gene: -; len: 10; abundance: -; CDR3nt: TGTGCCACCAGCAGGGAAGAGCAGTACTTC; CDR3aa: CATSREEQYF
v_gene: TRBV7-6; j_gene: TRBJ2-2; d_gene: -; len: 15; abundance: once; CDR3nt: TGTGCCAGCAGCCCTCACAGGTCTAACACCGGGGAGCTGTTTTTT; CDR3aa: CASSPHRSNTGELFF
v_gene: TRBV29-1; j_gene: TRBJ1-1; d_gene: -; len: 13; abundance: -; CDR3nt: TGCAGCGTTGAGATGGGGGGCAACACTGAAGCTTTCTTT; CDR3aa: CSVEMGGNTEAFF
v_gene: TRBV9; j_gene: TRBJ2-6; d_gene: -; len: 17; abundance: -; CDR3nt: TGTGCCAGCAGCTCCACCCCTAGGGTCTCTGGGGCCAACGTCCTGACTTTC; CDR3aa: CASSSTPRVSGANVLTF
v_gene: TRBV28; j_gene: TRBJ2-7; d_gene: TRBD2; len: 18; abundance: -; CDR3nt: TGTGCCAGCAGTCCCATCTCCGCTAGCGGGGGGGCCGAATACGAGCAGTACTTC; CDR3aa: CASSPISASGGAEYEQYF
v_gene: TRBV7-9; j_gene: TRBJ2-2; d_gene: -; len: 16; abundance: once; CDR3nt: TGTGCCAGCAGCTTAGTCTCTACAGGAAAGTCCGGGGAGCTGTTTTTT; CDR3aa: CASSLVSTGKSGELFF
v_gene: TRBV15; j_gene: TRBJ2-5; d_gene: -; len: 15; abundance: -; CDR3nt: TGTGCCACCAGCAGGCTGGTTGGGGACCGCGGGGCCCAGTACTTC; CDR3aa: CATSRLVGDRGAQYF
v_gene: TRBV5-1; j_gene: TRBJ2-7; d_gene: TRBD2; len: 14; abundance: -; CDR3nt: TGCGCCAGCAATGGAGGGACTACCTCTCAAGAGCAGTACTTC; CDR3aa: CASNGGTTSQEQYF
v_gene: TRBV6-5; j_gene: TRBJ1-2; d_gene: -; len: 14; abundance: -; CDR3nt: TGTGCCAGCAGTTACAACAGTGATAACTATGGCTACACCTTC; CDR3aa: CASSYNSDNYGYTF
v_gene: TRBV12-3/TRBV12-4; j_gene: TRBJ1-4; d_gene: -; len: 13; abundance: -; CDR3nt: TGTGCCAGCAGTCAGGGGATTAATGAAAAACTGTTTTTT; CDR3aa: CASSQGINEKLFF
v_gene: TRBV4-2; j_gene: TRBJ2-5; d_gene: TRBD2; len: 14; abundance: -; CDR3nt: TGTGCCAGCAGCCGAGGACTAGGGCATGAGACCCAGTACTTC; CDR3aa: CASSRGLGHETQYF
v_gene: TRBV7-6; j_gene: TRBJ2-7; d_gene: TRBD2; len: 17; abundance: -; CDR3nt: TGTGCCAGCAGCTTAAAGGCTAGCGGGGGGGACTCCTACGAGCAGTACTTC; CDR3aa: CASSLKASGGDSYEQYF
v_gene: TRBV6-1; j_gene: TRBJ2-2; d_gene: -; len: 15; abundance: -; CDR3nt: TGTGCCAGCCCGGGGCCCAGGGATGGTACCGGGGAGCTGTTTTTT; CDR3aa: CASPGPRDGTGELFF
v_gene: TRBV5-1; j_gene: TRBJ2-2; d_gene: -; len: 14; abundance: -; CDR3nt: TGCGCCAGCAGCTCCCCAGGGGATACCGGGGAGCTGTTTTTT; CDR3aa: CASSSPGDTGELFF
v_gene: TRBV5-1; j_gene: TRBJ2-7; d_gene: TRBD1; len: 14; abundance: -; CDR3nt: TGCGCCAGCAGCCCGCCGGGACAGGGGTACGAGCAGTACTTC; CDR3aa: CASSPPGQGYEQYF
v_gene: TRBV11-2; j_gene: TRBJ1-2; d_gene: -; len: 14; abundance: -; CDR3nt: TGTGCCAGCAGCTTAGGGACAGACAACTATGGCTACACCTTC; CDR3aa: CASSLGTDNYGYTF
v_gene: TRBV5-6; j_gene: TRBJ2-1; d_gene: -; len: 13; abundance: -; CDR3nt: TGTGCCAGCAGCTTGGGACGGGGGATACTGCAGTTCTTC; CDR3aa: CASSLGRGILQFF
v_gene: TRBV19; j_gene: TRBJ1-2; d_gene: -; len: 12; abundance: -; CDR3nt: TGTGCCAGTAAGTGGAGCAACTATGGCTACACCTTC; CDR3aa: CASKWSNYGYTF
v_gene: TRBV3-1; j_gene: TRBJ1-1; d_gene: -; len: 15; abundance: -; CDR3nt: TGTGCCAGCAGCCAAGGTTACAGAATGAACACTGAAGCTTTCTTT; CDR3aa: CASSQGYRMNTEAFF
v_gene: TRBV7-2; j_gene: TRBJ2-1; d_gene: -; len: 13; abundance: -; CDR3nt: TGTGCCAGCAGCCCGTTAGCTGTCCATGAGCAGTTCTTC; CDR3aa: CASSPLAVHEQFF